These T cell receptor beta chains were read from a single sample in a study of T cells in Graves' hyperthyroidism and ophthalmopathy. TCRdb re-called the multiplex PCR reads through MiXCR, storing one row per CDR3 protein. The sample includes under 800,000 distinct CDR3 sequences, 14% of them seen just once. The sequenced material came from blood. Receptors were obtained from a woman under 30 with Graves' hyperthyroidism. Each CDR3 is given with its conserved first and last residue. Fields, in order: D gene, J gene, clone size, V gene, CDR3 DNA, CDR3 protein. The D gene is left open where the match is weak. The listing skips clone size in some rows; elsewhere it reads once, few, many or a size class.

d_call: .
j_call: TRBJ1-2
clone_size: .
v_call: TRBV6-2/TRBV6-3
cdr3_nt: TGTGCCAGCACAAGGGGACGGGCCCTAGCTAACTATGGCTACACCTTC
cdr3_aa: CASTRGRALANYGYTF

d_call: .
j_call: TRBJ1-2
clone_size: few
v_call: TRBV19
cdr3_nt: TGTGCCAGTGTCCGGGATCACGGTGGCTACACCTTC
cdr3_aa: CASVRDHGGYTF

d_call: .
j_call: TRBJ1-2
clone_size: many
v_call: TRBV3-1
cdr3_nt: TGTGCCAGCAGCCAGTATTATCGGCAGGTGGATGGCTACACCTTC
cdr3_aa: CASSQYYRQVDGYTF

d_call: TRBD1
j_call: TRBJ1-3
clone_size: many
v_call: TRBV28
cdr3_nt: TGTGCCAGCAGTGCGCCAGGGGGAGGAAACACCATATATTTT
cdr3_aa: CASSAPGGGNTIYF

d_call: .
j_call: TRBJ2-2
clone_size: many
v_call: TRBV18
cdr3_nt: TGTGCCAGCTCACCACCGCCAGCATCGAACACCGGGGAGCTGTTTTTT
cdr3_aa: CASSPPPASNTGELFF

d_call: TRBD1
j_call: TRBJ1-1
clone_size: many
v_call: TRBV13
cdr3_nt: TGTGCCAGCAGCACGACAGGGATTGGCACTGAAGCTTTCTTT
cdr3_aa: CASSTTGIGTEAFF

d_call: TRBD1
j_call: TRBJ1-1
clone_size: many
v_call: TRBV2
cdr3_nt: TGTGCCAGCAGTGAAGTACAGGGGTTGAACACTGAAGCTTTCTTT
cdr3_aa: CASSEVQGLNTEAFF

d_call: .
j_call: TRBJ1-2
clone_size: few
v_call: TRBV6-1
cdr3_nt: TGTGCCAGCAGACCCGGGGCGTCCTATGGCTACACCTTC
cdr3_aa: CASRPGASYGYTF

d_call: .
j_call: TRBJ1-1
clone_size: many
v_call: TRBV12-3/TRBV12-4
cdr3_nt: TGTGCCAGCAGTTTATATGGCGGGAAAGCTTTCTTT
cdr3_aa: CASSLYGGKAFF

d_call: TRBD2
j_call: TRBJ2-3
clone_size: many
v_call: TRBV28
cdr3_nt: TGTGCCAGCACTCATACTTCCGGGACTGGACTAGCGGGAGTTGCAGATACGCAGTATTTT
cdr3_aa: CASTHTSGTGLAGVADTQYF

d_call: TRBD1
j_call: TRBJ2-7
clone_size: few
v_call: TRBV7-2
cdr3_nt: TGTGCCAGCAGCTTCCGGACAGGGACCAGCTCCTACGAGCAGTACTTC
cdr3_aa: CASSFRTGTSSYEQYF

d_call: .
j_call: TRBJ2-7
clone_size: many
v_call: TRBV7-2
cdr3_nt: TGTGCCAGCAGCCCCTACCCGGGTCTCTACGAGCAGTACTTC
cdr3_aa: CASSPYPGLYEQYF

d_call: TRBD1
j_call: TRBJ1-2
clone_size: many
v_call: TRBV18
cdr3_nt: TGTGCCAGCTCACCGCAGGGACAGCAGTGGGGCTACACCTTC
cdr3_aa: CASSPQGQQWGYTF

d_call: TRBD2
j_call: TRBJ2-2
clone_size: .
v_call: TRBV6-1
cdr3_nt: TGTGCCAGCAGACGGGCTAGCGGAAACACCGGGGAGCTGTTTTTT
cdr3_aa: CASRRASGNTGELFF

d_call: .
j_call: TRBJ1-1
clone_size: many
v_call: TRBV7-3
cdr3_nt: TGTGCCAGCAGCTTACTGGGGAGAGAGACTGAAGCTTTCTTT
cdr3_aa: CASSLLGRETEAFF

d_call: .
j_call: TRBJ2-6
clone_size: .
v_call: TRBV3-1
cdr3_nt: TGTGCCAGCAGCCCGGGACCGAGCTCTGGGGCCAACGTCCTGACTTTC
cdr3_aa: CASSPGPSSGANVLTF

d_call: .
j_call: TRBJ2-4
clone_size: many
v_call: TRBV11-1
cdr3_nt: TGTGCCAGCAGCCTATCCTCTGTTACCCTAGCAGACATTCAGTACTTC
cdr3_aa: CASSLSSVTLADIQYF

d_call: .
j_call: TRBJ2-4
clone_size: .
v_call: TRBV20-1
cdr3_nt: TGCAGTGCTAGAGTTACGACTAGGATAAACATTCAGTACTTC
cdr3_aa: CSARVTTRINIQYF

d_call: .
j_call: TRBJ1-5
clone_size: few
v_call: TRBV19
cdr3_nt: TGTGCCAGTAGTATTGGGGGGGGTTTAAGCAACATCTTATATAGCAATCAGCCCCAGCATTTT
cdr3_aa: CASSIGGGLSNILYSNQPQHF

d_call: TRBD1
j_call: TRBJ2-1
clone_size: many
v_call: TRBV28
cdr3_nt: TGTGCCAGCAGTTCATCGGGACAGGGTAGCAATGAGCAGTTCTTC
cdr3_aa: CASSSSGQGSNEQFF

d_call: .
j_call: TRBJ1-4
clone_size: .
v_call: TRBV6-5
cdr3_nt: TGTGCCAGCAGTTACTCGTCAGGGGTGGAAAAACTGTTTTTT
cdr3_aa: CASSYSSGVEKLFF

d_call: .
j_call: TRBJ2-7
clone_size: .
v_call: TRBV4-1
cdr3_nt: TGCGCCAGCAGCCAGAGAGCCGGGACAAGGAGCTCCTACGAGCAGTACTTC
cdr3_aa: CASSQRAGTRSSYEQYF

d_call: .
j_call: TRBJ2-3
clone_size: many
v_call: TRBV30
cdr3_nt: TGTGCTTCAAAGGGTCTAGCTCCGGGTACGCAGTATTTT
cdr3_aa: CASKGLAPGTQYF

d_call: .
j_call: TRBJ2-1
clone_size: many
v_call: TRBV5-1
cdr3_nt: TGCGCCAGCAGCTTGGGGCCGCAGCGGAACTACAATGAGCAGTTCTTC
cdr3_aa: CASSLGPQRNYNEQFF

d_call: .
j_call: TRBJ2-3
clone_size: .
v_call: TRBV6-1
cdr3_nt: TGTGCCAGCAGTGTAAGGGGCGTCCGCACAGATACGCAGTATTTT
cdr3_aa: CASSVRGVRTDTQYF

d_call: .
j_call: TRBJ2-5
clone_size: many
v_call: TRBV29-1
cdr3_nt: TGCAGCGTTTTAGGGGATGGGGAGACCCAGTACTTC
cdr3_aa: CSVLGDGETQYF

d_call: .
j_call: TRBJ1-4
clone_size: .
v_call: TRBV2
cdr3_nt: TGTGCCAGCAGTAACTACAGGAATGAAAAACTGTTTTTT
cdr3_aa: CASSNYRNEKLFF

d_call: .
j_call: TRBJ2-5
clone_size: many
v_call: TRBV7-9
cdr3_nt: TGTGCCAGCAGCTCCTCCAGCGAGGGGACCCAGTACTTC
cdr3_aa: CASSSSSEGTQYF

d_call: TRBD2
j_call: TRBJ2-7
clone_size: many
v_call: TRBV28
cdr3_nt: TGTGCCAGCAGTTTATGGGAACGGGCGGGAGCGGGCTACGAGCAGTACTTC
cdr3_aa: CASSLWERAGAGYEQYF

d_call: TRBD2
j_call: TRBJ2-3
clone_size: .
v_call: TRBV7-3
cdr3_nt: TGTGCCAGCTTGGCGGGAGCGGCAGATACGCAGTATTTT
cdr3_aa: CASLAGAADTQYF

d_call: .
j_call: TRBJ2-7
clone_size: many
v_call: TRBV10-3
cdr3_nt: TGTGCCATCAGTGAGTTTGCGGGACCCTACGAGCAGTACTTC
cdr3_aa: CAISEFAGPYEQYF

d_call: .
j_call: TRBJ1-5
clone_size: few
v_call: TRBV5-5
cdr3_nt: TGTGCCAGCAGCTTGGGAACAGGGTGGGGCAATCAGCCCCAGCATTTT
cdr3_aa: CASSLGTGWGNQPQHF

d_call: TRBD2
j_call: TRBJ2-7
clone_size: many
v_call: TRBV6-2/TRBV6-3
cdr3_nt: TGTGCCAGCAGTTACCCCGGACTAGCGGGAACGCAGTACTTC
cdr3_aa: CASSYPGLAGTQYF

d_call: .
j_call: TRBJ1-1
clone_size: many
v_call: TRBV10-3
cdr3_nt: TGTGCCATCAGTGAGAAGCAAGGACAGCTCTTGAACACTGAAGCTTTCTTT
cdr3_aa: CAISEKQGQLLNTEAFF

d_call: TRBD1
j_call: TRBJ1-5
clone_size: many
v_call: TRBV5-1
cdr3_nt: TGCGCCAGCAGCCTAGGGACAGACAATCAGCCCCAGCATTTT
cdr3_aa: CASSLGTDNQPQHF

d_call: .
j_call: TRBJ2-2
clone_size: many
v_call: TRBV6-2/TRBV6-3
cdr3_nt: TGTGCCAGCAGTTACTCCGTGCAGGGTTGGCTGTTTTTT
cdr3_aa: CASSYSVQGWLFF

d_call: .
j_call: TRBJ1-1
clone_size: many
v_call: TRBV24-1
cdr3_nt: TGTGCCACCAGTGATTCGATGTCCAGAGGCGGCACTGAAGCTTTCTTT
cdr3_aa: CATSDSMSRGGTEAFF

d_call: TRBD2
j_call: TRBJ2-5
clone_size: .
v_call: TRBV2
cdr3_nt: TGTGCCAGCAGCCACGGGACTAGCGGGCAAGAGACCCAGTACTTC
cdr3_aa: CASSHGTSGQETQYF

d_call: .
j_call: TRBJ2-6
clone_size: few
v_call: TRBV7-8
cdr3_nt: TGTGCCAGCAGCCCCCCAGGCTTGGATTTCTCTGGGGCCAACGTCCTGACTTTC
cdr3_aa: CASSPPGLDFSGANVLTF

d_call: .
j_call: TRBJ2-3
clone_size: .
v_call: TRBV11-2
cdr3_nt: TGTGTCAGCAGCTTAGTACGTCGAAGCACAGATACGCAGTATTTT
cdr3_aa: CVSSLVRRSTDTQYF

d_call: .
j_call: TRBJ2-7
clone_size: many
v_call: TRBV2
cdr3_nt: TGTGCCAGCAGGGAGCCCGGGACACCCTATTACGAGCAGTACTTC
cdr3_aa: CASREPGTPYYEQYF

d_call: .
j_call: TRBJ1-2
clone_size: once
v_call: TRBV20-1
cdr3_nt: TGCAGTGCCCCCGATGGGGCCTTAGCTAACTATGGCTACACCTTC
cdr3_aa: CSAPDGALANYGYTF

d_call: .
j_call: TRBJ2-7
clone_size: many
v_call: TRBV6-2/TRBV6-3
cdr3_nt: TGTGCCAGCAGTTCCCATGATTCCTACGAGCAGTACTTC
cdr3_aa: CASSSHDSYEQYF

d_call: .
j_call: TRBJ2-2
clone_size: .
v_call: TRBV3-1
cdr3_nt: TGTGCCAGCAGCGGCCGGTGGCAGGGGAACACCGGGGAGCTGTTTTTT
cdr3_aa: CASSGRWQGNTGELFF

d_call: .
j_call: TRBJ2-5
clone_size: .
v_call: TRBV12-5
cdr3_nt: TGTGCTAGTGGTTTTTCCGTACCCAACGGGCAAGAGACCCAGTACTTC
cdr3_aa: CASGFSVPNGQETQYF

d_call: .
j_call: TRBJ2-3
clone_size: many
v_call: TRBV12-3/TRBV12-4
cdr3_nt: TGTGCCAGCGAGGGGGGTTGGGGACGGGAGTTCCCAGATACGCAGTATTTT
cdr3_aa: CASEGGWGREFPDTQYF

d_call: .
j_call: TRBJ1-1
clone_size: many
v_call: TRBV27
cdr3_nt: TGTGCCAGCAGTTTGAGGCTTAGCACTGAAGCTTTCTTT
cdr3_aa: CASSLRLSTEAFF

d_call: TRBD2
j_call: TRBJ2-1
clone_size: many
v_call: TRBV27
cdr3_nt: TGTGCCAGCAGTTTCCTTACCGGGACTAGCGGATACAATGAGCAGTTCTTC
cdr3_aa: CASSFLTGTSGYNEQFF

d_call: .
j_call: TRBJ2-5
clone_size: .
v_call: TRBV6-1
cdr3_nt: TGTGCCAGCAGACAGGGAGGGCGGGAGACCCAGTACTTC
cdr3_aa: CASRQGGRETQYF

d_call: TRBD2
j_call: TRBJ2-1
clone_size: many
v_call: TRBV12-3/TRBV12-4
cdr3_nt: TGTGCCAGCAGTCCCACCTCTCTAGCGGGGGCACCCTACAATGAGCAGTTCTTC
cdr3_aa: CASSPTSLAGAPYNEQFF

d_call: .
j_call: TRBJ2-1
clone_size: .
v_call: TRBV20-1
cdr3_nt: TGCAGTGCTTTAACCCTGGACACCTCCAATGAGCAGTTCTTC
cdr3_aa: CSALTLDTSNEQFF

d_call: .
j_call: TRBJ1-1
clone_size: .
v_call: TRBV6-1
cdr3_nt: TGTGCCAGCAGTGAAGCGCTTCTGGGGGTTGTGGGGGCTGAAGCTTTCTTT
cdr3_aa: CASSEALLGVVGAEAFF

d_call: .
j_call: TRBJ2-7
clone_size: many
v_call: TRBV18
cdr3_nt: TGTGCCAGCTCACCACCCCAGGCCATAGGCTACGAGCAGTACTTC
cdr3_aa: CASSPPQAIGYEQYF

d_call: .
j_call: TRBJ1-3
clone_size: few
v_call: TRBV9
cdr3_nt: TGTGCCAGCAGCGCTCAGATCAGGGCCGGCACTGGAAACACCATATATTTT
cdr3_aa: CASSAQIRAGTGNTIYF

d_call: .
j_call: TRBJ1-5
clone_size: many
v_call: TRBV24-1
cdr3_nt: TGTGCCACGGGGGGAGGCGCGGAGCCCCAGCATTTT
cdr3_aa: CATGGGAEPQHF

d_call: .
j_call: TRBJ1-1
clone_size: few
v_call: TRBV20-1
cdr3_nt: TGCAGTGCTCCGACGAACTCAATGAACACTGAAGCTTTCTTT
cdr3_aa: CSAPTNSMNTEAFF

d_call: .
j_call: TRBJ2-3
clone_size: few
v_call: TRBV7-8
cdr3_nt: TGTGCCAGCAGCTCGGGAGCCTGGAGGACAGATACGCAGTATTTT
cdr3_aa: CASSSGAWRTDTQYF